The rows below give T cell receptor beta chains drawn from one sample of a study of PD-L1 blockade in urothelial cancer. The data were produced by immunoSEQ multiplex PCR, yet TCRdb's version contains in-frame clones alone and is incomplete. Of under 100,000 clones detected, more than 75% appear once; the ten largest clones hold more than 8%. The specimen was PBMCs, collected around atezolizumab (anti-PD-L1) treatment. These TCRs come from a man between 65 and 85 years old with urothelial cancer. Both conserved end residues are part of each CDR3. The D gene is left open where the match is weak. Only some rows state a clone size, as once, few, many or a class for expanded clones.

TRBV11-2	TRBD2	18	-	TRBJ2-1	CASSRPTGLAVVYNEQFF	TGTGCCAGCAGCCGCCCCACCGGACTAGCGGTCGTCTACAATGAGCAGTTCTTC
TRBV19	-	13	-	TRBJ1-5	CASRSIGGTPQHF	TGTGCCAGTAGATCTATAGGGGGTACGCCCCAGCATTTT
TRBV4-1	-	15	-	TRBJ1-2	CASSQESTVNYGYTF	TGCGCCAGCAGCCAAGAGTCTACGGTTAACTATGGCTACACCTTC
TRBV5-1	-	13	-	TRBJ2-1	CASSPQSGNEQFF	TGCGCCAGCAGCCCACAGTCGGGGAATGAGCAGTTCTTC
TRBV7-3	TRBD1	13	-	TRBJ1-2	CASSETGGDGYTF	TGTGCCAGCAGCGAGACAGGGGGCGATGGCTACACCTTC
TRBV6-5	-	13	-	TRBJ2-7	CASRDLRLYEQYF	TGTGCCAGCCGGGATTTACGTCTCTACGAGCAGTACTTC
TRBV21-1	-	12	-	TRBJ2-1	CASSITSRVQFF	TGTGCCAGCAGCATCACCTCTCGGGTGCAGTTCTTC
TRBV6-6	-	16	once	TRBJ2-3	CASSYPDRSSTDTQYF	TGTGCCAGCAGTTACCCGGACAGATCTAGCACAGATACGCAGTATTTT
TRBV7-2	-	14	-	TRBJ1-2	CASSLGRINYGYTF	TGTGCCAGCAGCTTAGGGAGAATAAACTATGGCTACACCTTC
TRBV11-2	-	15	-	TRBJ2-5	CASSLKPGVMETQYF	TGTGCCAGCAGCTTAAAGCCAGGGGTCATGGAGACCCAGTACTTC
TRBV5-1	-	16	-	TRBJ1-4	CASSFEGSGSNEKLFF	TGCGCCAGCAGCTTCGAGGGGAGCGGGTCTAATGAAAAACTGTTTTTT
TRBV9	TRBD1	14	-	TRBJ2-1	CASSARDSSNEQFF	TGTGCCAGCAGCGCCAGGGACAGTTCAAACGAGCAGTTCTTC
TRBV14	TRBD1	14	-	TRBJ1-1	CASSQGTGNTEAFF	TGTGCCAGCAGCCAAGGGACAGGGAACACTGAAGCTTTCTTT
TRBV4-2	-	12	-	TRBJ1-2	CASSQDGAGYTF	TGTGCCAGCAGCCAAGATGGGGCTGGCTACACCTTC
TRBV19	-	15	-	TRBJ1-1	CASIPMGGVNTEAFF	TGTGCCAGTATTCCCATGGGAGGGGTGAACACTGAAGCTTTCTTT
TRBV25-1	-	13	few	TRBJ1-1	CASSAPHNTEAFF	TGTGCCAGCAGTGCCCCACACAACACTGAAGCTTTCTTT
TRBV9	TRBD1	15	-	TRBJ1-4	CASSPRTGRNEKLFF	TGTGCCAGCAGCCCAAGGACAGGGCGTAATGAAAAACTGTTTTTT
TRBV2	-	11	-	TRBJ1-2	CAREDGYGYTF	TGTGCCAGGGAGGACGGCTATGGCTACACCTTC
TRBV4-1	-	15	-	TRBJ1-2	CASSQDPRANDGYTF	TGCGCCAGCAGCCAAGATCCCAGGGCTAATGATGGCTACACCTTC
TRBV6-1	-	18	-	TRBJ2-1	CASSGQTKDTLSYNEQFF	TGTGCCAGCAGTGGTCAAACTAAGGACACACTATCGTACAATGAGCAGTTCTTC
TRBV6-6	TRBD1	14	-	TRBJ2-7	CASRTQGLYYEQYF	TGTGCCAGCAGGACACAGGGGCTCTACTACGAGCAGTACTTC
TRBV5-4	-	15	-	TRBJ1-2	CASSFSGGGNYGYTF	TGTGCCAGCAGCTTTAGCGGGGGGGGGAACTATGGCTACACCTTC
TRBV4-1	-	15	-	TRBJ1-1	CASSRGTEMNTEAFF	TGCGCCAGCAGCCGAGGTACTGAGATGAACACTGAAGCTTTCTTT
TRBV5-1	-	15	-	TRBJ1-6	CASSLEGGYNSPLHF	TGCGCCAGCAGCTTGGAGGGAGGCTATAATTCACCCCTCCACTTT
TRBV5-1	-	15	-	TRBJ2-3	CASSSGGLSTDTQYF	TGCGCCAGCAGCTCCGGTGGGCTGAGCACAGATACGCAGTATTTT
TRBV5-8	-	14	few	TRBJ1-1	CASSLNIANTEAFF	TGTGCCAGCAGCTTAAACATAGCGAACACTGAAGCTTTCTTT
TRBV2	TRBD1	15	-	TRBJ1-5	CASSLGQGRHQPQHF	TGTGCCAGCAGTTTAGGACAGGGTCGACATCAGCCCCAGCATTTT
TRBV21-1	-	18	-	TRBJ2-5	CASSKGHKEDSGEETQYF	TGTGCCAGCAGCAAAGGGCATAAAGAGGATAGCGGAGAAGAGACCCAGTACTTC
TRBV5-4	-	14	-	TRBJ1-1	CASSTDSGGTEAFF	TGTGCCAGCAGCACGGACTCCGGAGGCACTGAAGCTTTCTTT
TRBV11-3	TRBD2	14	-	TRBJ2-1	CASSLDPGGAEQFF	TGTGCCAGCAGCTTAGATCCGGGGGGGGCGGAGCAGTTCTTC
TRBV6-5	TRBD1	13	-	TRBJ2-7	CASGSDRGWEQYF	TGTGCCAGCGGGTCGGACAGGGGCTGGGAGCAGTACTTC
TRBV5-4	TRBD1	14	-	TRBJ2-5	CASSFRDRQETQYF	TGTGCCAGCAGCTTCCGGGACAGACAAGAGACCCAGTACTTC
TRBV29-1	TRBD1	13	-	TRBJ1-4	CSVGYGTDEKLFF	TGCAGCGTTGGCTACGGGACAGATGAAAAACTGTTTTTT
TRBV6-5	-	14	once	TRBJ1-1	CASSLGGVSTEAFF	TGTGCCAGCAGTTTAGGGGGTGTAAGCACTGAAGCTTTCTTT
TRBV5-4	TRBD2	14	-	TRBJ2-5	CASGGTGEGETQYF	TGTGCCTCCGGGGGGACGGGAGAGGGGGAGACCCAGTACTTC
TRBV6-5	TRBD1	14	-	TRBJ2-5	CATRQGVRSETQYF	TGTGCCACGCGACAGGGGGTCCGTTCAGAGACCCAGTACTTC
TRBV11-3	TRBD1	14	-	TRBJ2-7	CASSPGTASYEQYF	TGTGCCAGCAGCCCCGGGACAGCCTCCTACGAGCAGTACTTC
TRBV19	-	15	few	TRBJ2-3	CASSILGGSPDTQYF	TGTGCCAGTAGTATACTAGGAGGGAGTCCAGATACGCAGTATTTT
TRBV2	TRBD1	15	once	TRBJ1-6	CASSGQGRVNSPLHF	TGTGCCAGCAGTGGACAGGGGAGGGTTAATTCACCCCTCCACTTT
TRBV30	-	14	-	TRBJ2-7	CAWREEMGNYEQYF	TGTGCCTGGAGGGAGGAAATGGGGAACTACGAGCAGTACTTC
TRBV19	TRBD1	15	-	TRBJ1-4	CASSTMTGGGEKLFF	TGTGCCAGTAGTACAATGACAGGGGGAGGAGAAAAACTGTTTTTT
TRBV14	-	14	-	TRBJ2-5	CASARGRLQETQYF	TGTGCCAGCGCCAGGGGGAGGCTCCAAGAGACCCAGTACTTC